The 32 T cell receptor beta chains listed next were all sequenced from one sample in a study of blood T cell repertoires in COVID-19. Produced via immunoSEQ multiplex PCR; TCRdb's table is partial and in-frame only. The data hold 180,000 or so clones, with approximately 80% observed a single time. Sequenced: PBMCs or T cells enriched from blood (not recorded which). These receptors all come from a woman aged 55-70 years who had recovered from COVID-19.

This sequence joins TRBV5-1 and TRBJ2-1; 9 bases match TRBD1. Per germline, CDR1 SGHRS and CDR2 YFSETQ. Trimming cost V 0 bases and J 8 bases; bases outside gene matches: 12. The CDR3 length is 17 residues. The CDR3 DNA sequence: TGCGCCAGCAGCTTGGACGCTCTCGGGACAGGGATGGATGAGCAGTTCTTC. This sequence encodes CASSLDALGTGMDEQFF.

CDR3 region: CSASTPGGYGYTF. The CDR3, as DNA: TGCAGTGCAAGTACCCCGGGGGGCTATGGCTACACCTTC. The chain joins TRBV20-1 to TRBJ1-2; D is possibly TRBD1 (5 bases). The CDR3 runs to 13 residues. Germline CDR1 and CDR2: DFQATT and SNEGSKA (reference sequence). V lost 6 bases and J lost 4, with 15 bases in between.

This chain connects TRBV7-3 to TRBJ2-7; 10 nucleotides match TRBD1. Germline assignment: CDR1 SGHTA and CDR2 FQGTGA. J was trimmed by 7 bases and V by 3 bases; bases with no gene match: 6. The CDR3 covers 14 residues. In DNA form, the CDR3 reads TGTGCCAGCAGCTTGGGGACAGGGGCGCGAGAGCAGTACTTC. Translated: CASSLGTGAREQYF.

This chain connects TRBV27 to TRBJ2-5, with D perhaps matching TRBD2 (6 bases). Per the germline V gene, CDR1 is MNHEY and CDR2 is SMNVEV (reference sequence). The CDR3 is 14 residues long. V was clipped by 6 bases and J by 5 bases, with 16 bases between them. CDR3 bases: TGTGCCAGCAGCGACCTGGTGGCGGGGGAGACCCAGTACTTC. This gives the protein CASSDLVAGETQYF.

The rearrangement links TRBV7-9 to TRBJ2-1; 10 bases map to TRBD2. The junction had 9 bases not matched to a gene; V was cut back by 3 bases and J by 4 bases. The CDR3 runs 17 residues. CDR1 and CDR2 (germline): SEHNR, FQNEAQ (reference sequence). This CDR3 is CASSFARTSGYYNEQFF. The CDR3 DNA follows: TGTGCCAGCAGCTTTGCTAGGACTAGCGGATATTACAATGAGCAGTTCTTC.

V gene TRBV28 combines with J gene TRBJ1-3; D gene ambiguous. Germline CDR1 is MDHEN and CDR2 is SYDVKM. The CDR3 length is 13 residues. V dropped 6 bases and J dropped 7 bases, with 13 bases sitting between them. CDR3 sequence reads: CASRMVGGNTIYF. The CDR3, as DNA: TGTGCCAGCAGAATGGTCGGCGGGAACACCATATATTTT.

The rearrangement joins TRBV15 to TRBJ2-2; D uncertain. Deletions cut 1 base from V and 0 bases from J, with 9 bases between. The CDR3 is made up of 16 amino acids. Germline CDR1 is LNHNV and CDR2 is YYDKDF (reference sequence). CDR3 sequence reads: CATSRGALANTGELFF. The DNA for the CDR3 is TGTGCCACCAGCAGAGGAGCGCTGGCGAACACCGGGGAGCTGTTTTTT.

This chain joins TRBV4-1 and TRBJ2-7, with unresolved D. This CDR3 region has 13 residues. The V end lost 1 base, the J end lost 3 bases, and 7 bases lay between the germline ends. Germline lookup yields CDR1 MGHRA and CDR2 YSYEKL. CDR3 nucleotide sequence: TGCGCCAGCAGCCAAGGACTGTTCTACGAGCAGTACTTC. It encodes CASSQGLFYEQYF.

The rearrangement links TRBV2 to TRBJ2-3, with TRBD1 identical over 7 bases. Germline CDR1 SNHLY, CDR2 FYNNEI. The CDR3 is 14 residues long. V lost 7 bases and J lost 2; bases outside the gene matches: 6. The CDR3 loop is CASKRDSFTDTQYF. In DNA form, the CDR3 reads TGTGCCAGCAAAAGGGACAGTTTCACAGATACGCAGTATTTT.

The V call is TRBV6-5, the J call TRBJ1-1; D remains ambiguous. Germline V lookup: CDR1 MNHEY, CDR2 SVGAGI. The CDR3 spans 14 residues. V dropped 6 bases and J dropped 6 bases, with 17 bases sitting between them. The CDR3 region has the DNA TGTGCCAGCAGACTGGACTCGGGGAAGGCTGAAGCTTTCTTT. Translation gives CASRLDSGKAEAFF.

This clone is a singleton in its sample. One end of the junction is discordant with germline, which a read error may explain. The CDR3 nucleotides read TGCGCCAGCAGTGCGGGACTCTCCTCAGGGATGAATTTT. Translated: CASSAGLSSGMNF. V usage is TRBV10-1 and J usage is TRBJ2-3; D might be TRBD2 (6 bases). The germline V gene encodes CDR1 WNHNN and CDR2 SYGVQD (reference sequence). The CDR3 totals 13 residues.

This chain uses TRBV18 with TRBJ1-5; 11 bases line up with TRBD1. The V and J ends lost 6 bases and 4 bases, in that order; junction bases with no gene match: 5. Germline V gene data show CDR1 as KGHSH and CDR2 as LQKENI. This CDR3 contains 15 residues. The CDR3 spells CASSLGTGGNQPQHF. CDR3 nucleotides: TGTGCCAGCTCCCTTGGGACAGGGGGGAATCAGCCCCAGCATTTT.

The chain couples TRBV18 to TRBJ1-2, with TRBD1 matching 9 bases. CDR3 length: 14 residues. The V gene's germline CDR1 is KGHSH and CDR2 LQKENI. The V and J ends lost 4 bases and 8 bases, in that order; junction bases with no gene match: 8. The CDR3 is CASSLTGTGRGYTF. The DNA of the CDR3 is TGTGCCAGCTCACTCACCGGGACAGGGAGAGGCTACACCTTC.

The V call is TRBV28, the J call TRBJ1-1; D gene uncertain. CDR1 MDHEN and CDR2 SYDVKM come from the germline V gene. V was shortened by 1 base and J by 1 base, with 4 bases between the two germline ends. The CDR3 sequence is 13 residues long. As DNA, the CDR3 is TGTGCCAGCAGTTTATTACAGAACACTGAAGCTTTCTTT. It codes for CASSLLQNTEAFF.

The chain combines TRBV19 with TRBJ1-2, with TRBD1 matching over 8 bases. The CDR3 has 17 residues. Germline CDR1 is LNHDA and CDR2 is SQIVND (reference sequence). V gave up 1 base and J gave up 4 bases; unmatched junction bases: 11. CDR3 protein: CASSIGPGQGRAYGYTF. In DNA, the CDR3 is TGTGCCAGTAGTATAGGCCCCGGACAGGGAAGGGCCTATGGCTACACCTTC.

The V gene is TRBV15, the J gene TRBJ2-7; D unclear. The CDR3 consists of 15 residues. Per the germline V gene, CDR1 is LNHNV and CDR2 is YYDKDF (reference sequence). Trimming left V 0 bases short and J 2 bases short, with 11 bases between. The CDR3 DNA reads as TGTGCCACCAGCAGAGATTCTGCAGGTACCTACGAGCAGTACTTC. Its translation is CATSRDSAGTYEQYF.

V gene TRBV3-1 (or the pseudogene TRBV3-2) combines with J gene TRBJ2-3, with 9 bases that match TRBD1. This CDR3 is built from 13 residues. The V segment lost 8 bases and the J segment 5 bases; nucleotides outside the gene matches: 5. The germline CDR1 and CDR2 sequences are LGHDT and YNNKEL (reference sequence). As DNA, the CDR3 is TGTGCCAGCGCGGACAGGGGTGGAGATACGCAGTATTTT. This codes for CASADRGGDTQYF.

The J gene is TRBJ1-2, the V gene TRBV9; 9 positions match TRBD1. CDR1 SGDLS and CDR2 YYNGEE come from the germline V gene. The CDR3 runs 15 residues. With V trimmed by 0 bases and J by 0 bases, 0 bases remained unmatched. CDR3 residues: CASSVGDRANYGYTF. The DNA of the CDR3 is TGTGCCAGCAGCGTAGGGGACAGGGCTAACTATGGCTACACCTTC.

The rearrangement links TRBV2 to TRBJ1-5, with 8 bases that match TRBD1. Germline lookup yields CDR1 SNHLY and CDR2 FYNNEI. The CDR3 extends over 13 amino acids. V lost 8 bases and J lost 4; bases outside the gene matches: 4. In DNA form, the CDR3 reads TGTGCCAGCTCGACAGGGGCTAATCAGCCCCAGCATTTT. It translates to CASSTGANQPQHF.

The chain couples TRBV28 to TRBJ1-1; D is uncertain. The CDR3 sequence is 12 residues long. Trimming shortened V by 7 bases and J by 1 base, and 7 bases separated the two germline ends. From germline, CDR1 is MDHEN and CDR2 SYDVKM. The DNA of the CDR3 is TGTGCCAGCAATGAGGGGAACACTGAAGCTTTCTTT. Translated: CASNEGNTEAFF. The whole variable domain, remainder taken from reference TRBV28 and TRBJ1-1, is DVKVTQSSRYLVKRTGEKVFLECVQDMDHENMFWYRQDPGLGLRLIYFSYDVKMKEKGDIPEGYSVSREKKERFSLILESASTNQTSMYLCASNEGNTEAFFGQGTRLTVV.

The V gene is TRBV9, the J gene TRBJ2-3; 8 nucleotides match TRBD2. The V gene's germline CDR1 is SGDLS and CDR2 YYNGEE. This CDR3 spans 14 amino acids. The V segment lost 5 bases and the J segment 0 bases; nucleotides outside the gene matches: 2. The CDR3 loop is CASRAGASTDTQYF. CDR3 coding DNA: TGTGCCAGCAGAGCGGGGGCGAGCACAGATACGCAGTATTTT.

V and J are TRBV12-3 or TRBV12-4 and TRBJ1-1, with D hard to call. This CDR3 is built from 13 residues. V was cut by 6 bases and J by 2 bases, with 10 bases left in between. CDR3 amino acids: CASSAGPNTEAFF. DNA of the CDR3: TGTGCCAGCAGCGCCGGTCCTAACACTGAAGCTTTCTTT.

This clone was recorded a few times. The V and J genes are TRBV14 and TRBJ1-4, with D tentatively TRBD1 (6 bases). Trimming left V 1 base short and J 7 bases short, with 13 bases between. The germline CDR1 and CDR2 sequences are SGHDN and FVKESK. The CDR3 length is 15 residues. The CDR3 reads CASSQAAGAGEKLFF. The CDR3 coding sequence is TGTGCCAGCAGCCAAGCGGCGGGGGCGGGTGAAAAACTGTTTTTT.

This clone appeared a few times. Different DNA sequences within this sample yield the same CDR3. DNA of the CDR3: TGTGCCAGCAGTGAAGGGGCATTGAACACTGAAGCTTTCTTT. This gives the protein CASSEGALNTEAFF. This rearrangement joins TRBV2 to TRBJ1-1; unclear D gene. The germline V and J ends were trimmed by 1 base and 0 bases, with 6 bases remaining between them. The germline V gene encodes CDR1 SNHLY and CDR2 FYNNEI. The CDR3 sequence is 14 residues long.

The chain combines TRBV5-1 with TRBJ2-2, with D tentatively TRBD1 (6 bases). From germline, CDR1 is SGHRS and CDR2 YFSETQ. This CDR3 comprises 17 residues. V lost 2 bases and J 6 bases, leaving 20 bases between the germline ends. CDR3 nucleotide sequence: TGCGCCAGCAGCTTTGCCATCCTACAGGGACGGCCCGGGGAGCTGTTTTTT. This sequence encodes CASSFAILQGRPGELFF.

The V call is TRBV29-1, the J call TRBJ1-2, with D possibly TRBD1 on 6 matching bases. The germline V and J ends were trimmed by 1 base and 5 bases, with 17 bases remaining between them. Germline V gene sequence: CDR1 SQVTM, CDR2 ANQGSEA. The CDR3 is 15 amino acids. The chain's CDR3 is CSVEGSSGGYYGYTF. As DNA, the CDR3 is TGCAGCGTTGAAGGCAGTTCTGGGGGCTATTATGGCTACACCTTC.

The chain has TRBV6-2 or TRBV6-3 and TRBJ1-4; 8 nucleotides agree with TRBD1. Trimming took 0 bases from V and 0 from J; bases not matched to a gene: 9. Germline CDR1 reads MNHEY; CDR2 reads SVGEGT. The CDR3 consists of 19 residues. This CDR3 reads CASSYSDRGTSATNEKLFF. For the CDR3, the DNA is TGTGCCAGCAGTTACTCTGACAGGGGAACCTCTGCAACTAATGAAAAACTGTTTTTT.

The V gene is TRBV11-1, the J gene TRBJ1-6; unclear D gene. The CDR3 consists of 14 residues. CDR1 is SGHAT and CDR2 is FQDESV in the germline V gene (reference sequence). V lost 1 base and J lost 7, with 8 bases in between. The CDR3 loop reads CASSLGQANSPLHF. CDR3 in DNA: TGTGCCAGCAGCTTAGGGCAGGCGAATTCACCCCTCCACTTT.

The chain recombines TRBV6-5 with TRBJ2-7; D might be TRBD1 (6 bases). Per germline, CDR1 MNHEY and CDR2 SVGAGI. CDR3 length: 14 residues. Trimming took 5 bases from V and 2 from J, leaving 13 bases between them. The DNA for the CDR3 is TGTGCCAGCAGTATCTCCGGGACAACCTACGAGCAGTACTTC. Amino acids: CASSISGTTYEQYF.

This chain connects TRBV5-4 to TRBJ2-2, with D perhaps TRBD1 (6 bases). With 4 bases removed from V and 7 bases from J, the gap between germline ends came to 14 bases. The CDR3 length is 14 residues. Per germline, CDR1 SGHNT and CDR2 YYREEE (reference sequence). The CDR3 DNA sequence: TGTGCCAGCAGCCCGGGACAAATCGGCGGGGAGCTGTTTTTT. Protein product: CASSPGQIGGELFF. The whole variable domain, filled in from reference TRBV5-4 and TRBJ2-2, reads ETGVTQSPTHLIKTRGQQVTLRCSSQSGHNTVSWYQQALGQGPQFIFQYYREEENGRGNFPPRFSGLQFPNYSSELNVNALELDDSALYLCASSPGQIGGELFFGEGSRLTVL.

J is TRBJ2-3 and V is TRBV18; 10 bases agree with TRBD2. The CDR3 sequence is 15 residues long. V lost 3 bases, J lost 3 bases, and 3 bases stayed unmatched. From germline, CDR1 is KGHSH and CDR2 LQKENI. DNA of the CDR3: TGTGCCAGCTCACCCCAACTAGCGGGAACAGATACGCAGTATTTT. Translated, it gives CASSPQLAGTDTQYF.

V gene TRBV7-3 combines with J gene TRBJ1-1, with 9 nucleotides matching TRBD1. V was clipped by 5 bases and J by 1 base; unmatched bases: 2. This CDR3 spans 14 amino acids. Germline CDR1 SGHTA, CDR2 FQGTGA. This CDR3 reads CASSIQGANTEAFF. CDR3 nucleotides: TGTGCCAGCAGCATACAGGGGGCGAACACTGAAGCTTTCTTT.